A single sample is the source of the 14 T cell receptor beta chains below, sequenced in a study of regulatory T cells in long-lasting Graves disease. Sample time point: newly diagnosed GD, antithyroid drugs for less than 3 months. The authors made the TCR library using RNA they extracted from PBMCs. Arm-PCR of CDR3 regions and iRepertoire HTBI primers were the basis on which TCR beta libraries were built. TCRdb independently ran MiXCR on the multiplex PCR reads; one entry per CDR3 protein. The table includes 320,000 or so distinct CDR3 sequences, under 20% detected once. The material was peripheral blood mononuclear cells (PBMCs), obtained at new diagnosis, from a patient treated with antithyroid drugs. The receptor set was obtained from a female donor with Graves disease.

This clonotype has only a few counts. The chain recombines TRBV28 with TRBJ2-3, with a possible D match to TRBD2 (5 bases). Trimming stripped 5 bases from V and 8 bases from J, with 17 bases between. Germline V gene data show CDR1 as MDHEN and CDR2 as SYDVKM. CDR3 size: 14 residues. The DNA for the CDR3 is TGTGCCAGCAGTATTGACTCTAGCCGGCCTACGCAGTATTTT. It is translated as CASSIDSSRPTQYF. The full variable domain, with the rest looked up from reference TRBV28 and TRBJ2-3, is DVKVTQSSRYLVKRTGEKVFLECVQDMDHENMFWYRQDPGLGLRLIYFSYDVKMKEKGDIPEGYSVSREKKERFSLILESASTNQTSMYLCASSIDSSRPTQYFGPGTRLTVL.

This clonotype was seen ten or more times. The genes are TRBV3-1 and TRBJ2-5, with D possibly being TRBD2 (5 bases). Germline values: CDR1 LGHDT, CDR2 YNNKEL (reference sequence). The CDR3 spans 14 residues. Trimming pared 1 base from V and 1 base from J, leaving 7 bases between. The CDR3 protein is CASSQASPQETQYF. CDR3 bases: TGTGCCAGCAGCCAAGCTAGCCCCCAAGAGACCCAGTACTTC.

This clonotype was counted many times. The chain combines TRBV12-3 or TRBV12-4 with TRBJ1-2; a possible D gene is TRBD1 (6 bases). The germline V and J ends were trimmed by 1 base and 0 bases, with 9 bases remaining between them. The length of the CDR3 is 15 residues. The CDR3 DNA sequence: TGTGCCAGCAGTTTAGATCCAGGGGCTAACTATGGCTACACCTTC. Translation: CASSLDPGANYGYTF.

The sample holds a few counts of this clonotype. This rearrangement joins TRBV7-9 to TRBJ1-5; D gene ambiguous. Looked up from germline, CDR1 is SEHNR and CDR2 is FQNEAQ (reference sequence). This CDR3 contains 13 residues. V lost 2 bases, J lost 7 bases, and 9 bases lay in between. The CDR3 DNA sequence: TGTGCCAGCAGCTTAATGGCGGGGCAGCCCCAGCATTTT. Encoded protein: CASSLMAGQPQHF.

Ten or more counts support this clonotype. The chain joins TRBV12-3 or TRBV12-4 to TRBJ2-1; 8 bases fit TRBD2. V shed 5 bases and J 7 bases; nucleotides not matched to a gene: 13. The CDR3 is 16 residues long. DNA for the CDR3: TGTGCCAGCAGTACTCTGATTGGCGGGAGGTCAAATGAGCAGTTCTTC. It yields the protein CASSTLIGGRSNEQFF.

This rearrangement joins TRBV3-1 to TRBJ2-6; the D is unclear. The germline gives CDR1 LGHDT, CDR2 YNNKEL (reference sequence). The CDR3 totals 14 residues. V was pared by 3 bases and J by 4 bases, with 7 bases between. This CDR3 reads CASSQLSGANVLTF. CDR3 nucleotide sequence: TGTGCCAGCAGCCAGCTTTCCGGGGCCAACGTCCTGACTTTC.

This clonotype appeared many times. The rearrangement links TRBV20-1 to TRBJ2-3; D is perhaps TRBD2 (5 bases). The V gene's germline CDR1 is DFQATT and CDR2 SNEGSKA (reference sequence). V was pared by 6 bases and J by 0 bases, with 13 bases between. This CDR3 spans 14 amino acids. CDR3 amino acids: CSAPIRTSTDTQYF. The CDR3 DNA reads TGCAGTGCCCCAATTAGGACTAGCACAGATACGCAGTATTTT.

This chain joins TRBV20-1 and TRBJ2-1; TRBD2 agrees at 14 bases. Trimming took 0 bases from V and 10 from J; bases not matched to a gene: 8. The germline gives CDR1 DFQATT, CDR2 SNEGSKA (reference sequence). There are 16 residues in the CDR3. The CDR3 loop is CSARDRGLAGVDEQFF. The DNA of the CDR3 is TGCAGTGCTAGAGATCGGGGACTAGCGGGAGTGGACGAGCAGTTCTTC.

V is TRBV30 and J is TRBJ1-3; D call uncertain. CDR3 length equals 14 residues. The ends were cut back, 0 bases at V and 4 bases at J, with 10 bases in the middle. CDR1 is GTSNPN and CDR2 is SVGIG in the germline V gene (reference sequence). CDR3 amino acids: CAWSVDQGGNTIYF. The CDR3 nucleotides are TGTGCCTGGAGTGTAGATCAAGGGGGAAACACCATATATTTT.

This clonotype was recorded many times. CDR3 sequence (DNA): TGCAGCGTTGAAGATATATATGGCTACACCTTC. Residues: CSVEDIYGYTF. This sequence joins TRBV29-1 and TRBJ1-2; D gene ambiguous. The CDR3 is 11 residues long. V dropped 0 bases and J dropped 5 bases, with 4 bases sitting between them. Germline V gene sequence: CDR1 SQVTM, CDR2 ANQGSEA.

This clonotype showed up many times. The CDR3 nucleotides are TGTGCCAGCAGTTTTAGCGGGAGGGCCGGGACCCAGTACTTC. It codes for CASSFSGRAGTQYF. The chain employs TRBV28 and TRBJ2-5; TRBD2 matches 11 bases. With V trimmed by 3 bases and J by 7 bases, 4 bases remained unmatched. The length of the CDR3 is 14 residues. Per the germline V gene, CDR1 is MDHEN and CDR2 is SYDVKM.

This clonotype was picked up many times. The chain joins TRBV7-9 to TRBJ1-2; D gene uncertain. The CDR3 is 14 amino acids. The germline V and J ends were trimmed by 1 base and 4 bases, with 10 bases remaining between them. Germline assignment: CDR1 SEHNR and CDR2 FQNEAQ (reference sequence). CDR3: CASSLDVWVYGYTF. The DNA of the CDR3 is TGTGCCAGCAGCTTAGATGTGTGGGTCTATGGCTACACCTTC.

This clonotype appeared many times. The V call is TRBV7-3, the J call TRBJ1-2; D gene uncertain. Germline values: CDR1 SGHTA, CDR2 FQGTGA. The V end was cut by 2 bases, the J end by 8 bases, with 12 bases between. The CDR3 extends over 13 amino acids. CDR3 DNA: TGTGCCAGCAGCTTATCCCCCGGAGGGGGCTACACCTTC. It specifies CASSLSPGGGYTF.

Concerning this clonotype itself: A much larger clone lies one base from this, so it may be a read error. The chain couples TRBV6-5 to TRBJ1-1, with a weak D call TRBD1 (5 bases). CDR1 is MNHEY, CDR2 SVGAGI, per germline. The CDR3 has 14 amino acids. V was clipped by 4 bases and J by 3 bases, with 12 bases between them. Written as DNA, the CDR3 is TGTGCCAGCAGTTTCACAAGACAGTACACTGAAGCTTTCTTT. Translation: CASSFTRQYTEAFF.